The rows below give T cell receptor beta chains drawn from one sample of a study of cytomegalovirus exposure and HLA in healthy donors. This table comes from immunoSEQ multiplex PCR, and its TCRdb copy is limited to in-frame clones, with some not included. The repertoire holds tens of thousands of clones, around four fifths seen once, with 6.2% in the top ten. Sequencing was performed on PBMCs. The receptors originated from a woman in her 50s in good health and CMV-seropositive. Each CDR3 is given with its conserved first and last residue. The order of the fields is J gene, V gene, clone size, CDR3 protein. Expanded clones get a size class; other rows say once, few or many, or leave the size out.

TRBJ1-3	TRBV30	few	CAWSQGDTIYF
TRBJ2-7	TRBV29-1	.	CSVSGTSGRLSYEQYF
TRBJ2-1	TRBV7-2	.	CASSQPSRAYYNEQFF
TRBJ2-1	TRBV29-1	few	CGGMRNEQFF
TRBJ2-1	TRBV4-1	.	CASSQVASGAYNEQFF
TRBJ1-2	TRBV6-1	.	CASSRQGGYTF
.	TRBV4-1	.	CASSQDLEFGGRYEQYF
TRBJ1-5	TRBV4-1	.	CASSQDRTDNQPQHF
TRBJ2-7	TRBV5-1	.	CASSFAPTSGRAVEQYF
TRBJ2-5	TRBV7-9	.	CASTTGSETQYF